The rows below give T cell receptor beta chains drawn from one sample of a study of blood T cell repertoires in COVID-19. Produced via immunoSEQ multiplex PCR; TCRdb's table is partial and in-frame only. The table lists approximately 120,000 clones, about four fifths of them singletons, with 15% to 20% in the top ten. Sample: peripheral blood. Receptor source: a man aged 30 to 39 with COVID-19, enrolled during active disease. Each CDR3 is given with its conserved first and last residue. Each record gives: CDR3 length, J gene, V gene, clone size, D gene, CDR3 protein, CDR3 DNA. The D gene is left open where the match is weak. A clone size is listed for some rows: how often the clone was seen (once, few, many), or a class if it is expanded.

13,TRBJ1-1,TRBV29-1,-,TRBD1,CSALPQGAVEAFF,TGCAGCGCCCTACCACAGGGGGCTGTTGAAGCTTTCTTT
14,TRBJ1-5,TRBV7-8,-,-,CASSLEYSNQPQHF,TGTGCCAGCAGCTTAGAATATAGCAATCAGCCCCAGCATTTT
15,TRBJ2-3,TRBV6-5,-,TRBD2,CASSTTSGGTDTQYF,TGTGCCAGCAGTACCACTAGCGGGGGCACAGATACGCAGTATTTT
16,TRBJ2-3,TRBV6-1,-,TRBD1,CASSEGDRNPTDTQYF,TGTGCCAGCAGTGAAGGGGACAGAAACCCCACAGATACGCAGTATTTT
17,TRBJ1-6,TRBV7-8,few,-,CASSLAGGGMVRSPLHF,TGTGCCAGCAGCTTAGCCGGCGGGGGGATGGTAAGGTCACCCCTCCACTTT
15,TRBJ2-7,TRBV6-5,-,TRBD1,CASSSRQGTVGEQYF,TGTGCCAGCAGTTCCCGACAGGGGACTGTTGGCGAGCAGTACTTC
15,TRBJ1-6,TRBV30,-,-,CAWLLDSSYNSPLHF,TGTGCCTGGCTTCTGGACAGCTCCTATAATTCACCCCTCCACTTT
12,TRBJ2-1,TRBV19,few,-,CASSPTYDEQFF,TGTGCCAGTAGTCCCACATACGATGAGCAGTTCTTC
15,TRBJ1-6,TRBV10-3,-,-,CAISDRDGEDSPLHF,TGTGCCATCAGTGATCGGGACGGGGAGGATTCACCCCTCCACTTT
15,TRBJ2-7,TRBV6-1,few,-,CASSEAYTSPYEQYF,TGTGCCAGCAGTGAAGCTTACACTAGTCCCTACGAGCAGTACTTC
15,TRBJ2-7,TRBV14,-,TRBD2,CASSQLAGGRSEQYF,TGTGCCAGCAGCCAATTAGCGGGGGGGCGGTCCGAGCAGTACTTC
14,TRBJ2-7,TRBV6-5,once,-,CASSYWGPTYEQYF,TGTGCCAGCAGTTACTGGGGGCCCACCTACGAGCAGTACTTC
16,TRBJ2-1,TRBV5-1,-,TRBD2,CASSLELAGGGDEQFF,TGCGCCAGCAGCCTGGAATTGGCGGGGGGCGGGGATGAGCAGTTCTTC
15,TRBJ1-2,TRBV7-2,-,TRBD1,CASTVGQGANYGYTF,TGTGCCAGCACCGTTGGACAGGGGGCTAACTATGGCTACACCTTC
16,TRBJ2-1,TRBV5-1,-,-,CASSLAGAAGYNEQFF,TGCGCCAGCAGCTTGGCTGGGGCAGCCGGATACAATGAGCAGTTCTTC
15,TRBJ2-1,TRBV2,-,-,CASSPMGPTAGEQFF,TGTGCCAGCAGTCCCATGGGTCCAACTGCGGGTGAGCAGTTCTTC
14,TRBJ1-1,TRBV19,few,TRBD1,CASTRTGMNTEAFF,TGTGCCAGTACTCGGACAGGGATGAACACTGAAGCTTTCTTT
14,TRBJ1-1,TRBV3-1/TRBV3-2,-,-,CASSQSETGTEAFF,TGTGCCAGCAGCCAGTCTGAAACCGGGACTGAAGCTTTCTTT
17,TRBJ2-5,TRBV9,-,TRBD1,CASSVGGQGAPQETQYF,TGTGCCAGCAGCGTAGGGGGACAGGGGGCCCCCCAAGAGACCCAGTACTTC
15,TRBJ2-1,TRBV19,once,-,CASRDPSGPYNEQFF,TGTGCCAGTCGAGACCCCAGTGGGCCCTACAATGAGCAGTTCTTC
15,TRBJ1-5,TRBV19,-,TRBD1,CASSTTGRDNQPQHF,TGTGCCAGTAGTACGACAGGGCGGGACAATCAGCCCCAGCATTTT
16,TRBJ2-5,TRBV4-1,-,-,CASSQGRTDGLETQYF,TGCGCCAGCAGCCAAGGCCGGACGGACGGACTAGAGACCCAGTACTTC
14,TRBJ2-1,TRBV7-3,-,TRBD2,CASSRTSGTNEQFF,TGTGCCAGCAGTCGGACTAGCGGGACGAATGAGCAGTTCTTC
15,TRBJ1-2,TRBV4-3,-,TRBD1,CASSRESQGGYGYTF,TGCGCCAGCAGCCGAGAGAGTCAGGGGGGCTATGGCTACACCTTC
15,TRBJ1-6,TRBV12-5,-,TRBD1,CASGLTGTGSSPLHF,TGTGCTAGTGGTTTGACCGGGACAGGGAGTTCACCCCTCCACTTT
13,TRBJ1-2,TRBV19,few,-,CASSNGPAGGYTF,TGTGCCAGTAGTAACGGACCCGCGGGGGGCTACACCTTC
15,TRBJ2-7,TRBV27,few,-,CASSLYSYTPYEQYF,TGTGCCAGCAGCTTATACAGCTATACCCCCTACGAGCAGTACTTC
15,TRBJ1-2,TRBV9,-,-,CASSEGTSGGDGYTF,TGTGCCAGCAGCGAAGGGACCTCGGGGGGAGATGGCTACACCTTC
14,TRBJ2-7,TRBV3-1/TRBV3-2,-,-,CASSQGHPPYEQYF,TGTGCCAGCAGCCAAGGGCACCCTCCCTACGAGCAGTACTTC
14,TRBJ2-7,TRBV11-3,-,-,CASSPLSSSYEQYF,TGTGCCAGCAGCCCATTATCTAGCTCCTACGAGCAGTACTTC
16,TRBJ2-7,TRBV6-5,-,-,CASSYSRPGQFHEQYF,TGTGCCAGCAGTTACTCGCGCCCCGGACAGTTCCACGAGCAGTACTTC
18,TRBJ2-7,TRBV11-3,-,-,CASSLRQTGGTMDYEQYF,TGTGCCAGCAGCTTACGCCAGACGGGGGGCACTATGGACTACGAGCAGTACTTC
16,TRBJ2-7,TRBV29-1,once,TRBD2,CSVGTDGTSGSYEQYF,TGCAGCGTTGGCACCGATGGGACTAGCGGGAGTTACGAGCAGTACTTC
14,TRBJ2-2,TRBV5-6,-,TRBD1,CASSHLQGPGELFF,TGTGCCAGCAGCCACTTACAGGGGCCCGGGGAGCTGTTTTTT
15,TRBJ2-3,TRBV6-5,once,TRBD2,CASSFSGRAPDTQYF,TGTGCCAGCAGTTTTAGCGGGAGGGCCCCAGATACGCAGTATTTT
14,TRBJ2-2,TRBV29-1,-,-,CSGARSSDTGELFF,TGCAGCGGCGCAAGATCATCGGACACCGGGGAGCTGTTTTTT
12,TRBJ2-1,TRBV7-3,-,-,CASSPARTRGFF,TGTGCCAGCAGCCCGGCGAGAACTCGGGGGTTCTTC
15,TRBJ2-2,TRBV7-8,-,-,CASSLSGRNTGELFF,TGTGCCAGCAGCTTATCAGGGCGGAACACCGGGGAGCTGTTTTTT
14,TRBJ1-4,TRBV7-6,-,TRBD1,CASSFGTANEKLFF,TGTGCCAGCAGCTTTGGGACAGCGAATGAAAAACTGTTTTTT
14,TRBJ2-5,TRBV28,-,-,CASTLAGSRETQYF,TGTGCCAGCACCTTAGCAGGGTCCCGTGAGACCCAGTACTTC
16,TRBJ1-4,TRBV4-2,-,-,CASSQELGRGNEKLFF,TGTGCCAGCAGCCAAGAGTTAGGCAGGGGAAATGAAAAACTGTTTTTT
17,TRBJ1-3,TRBV4-1,once,-,CASSKDPPPKIGNTIYF,TGCGCCAGCAGCAAAGACCCTCCCCCTAAGATTGGAAACACCATATATTTT
19,TRBJ2-5,TRBV9,-,TRBD2,CASSGRLAGEIPLQETQYF,TGTGCCAGCAGCGGAAGACTAGCGGGAGAGATACCGCTACAAGAGACCCAGTACTTC
19,TRBJ2-2,TRBV7-9,-,TRBD1,CASSSLGQGAVAYTGELFF,TGTGCCAGCAGCTCGCTCGGACAGGGGGCTGTAGCTTACACCGGGGAGCTGTTTTTT
13,TRBJ2-5,TRBV25-1,-,-,CASTPSGQETQYF,TGTGCCAGCACGCCTTCAGGGCAAGAGACCCAGTACTTC
16,TRBJ2-7,TRBV6-1,-,TRBD1,CASSEGEQGASYEQYF,TGTGCCAGCAGTGAAGGGGAACAGGGGGCCTCCTACGAGCAGTACTTC
16,TRBJ2-2,TRBV5-1,-,-,CASSQINSENTGELFF,TGCGCCAGCAGCCAGATTAACAGTGAGAACACCGGGGAGCTGTTTTTT
15,TRBJ2-2,TRBV29-1,-,TRBD1,CSVGGTGVGVGELFF,TGCAGCGTTGGAGGGACAGGGGTAGGAGTGGGGGAGCTGTTTTTT
16,TRBJ2-1,TRBV6-2/TRBV6-3,few,TRBD2,CASSSLLAGGLHEQFF,TGTGCCAGCAGTTCGTTACTAGCGGGAGGGCTCCATGAGCAGTTCTTC